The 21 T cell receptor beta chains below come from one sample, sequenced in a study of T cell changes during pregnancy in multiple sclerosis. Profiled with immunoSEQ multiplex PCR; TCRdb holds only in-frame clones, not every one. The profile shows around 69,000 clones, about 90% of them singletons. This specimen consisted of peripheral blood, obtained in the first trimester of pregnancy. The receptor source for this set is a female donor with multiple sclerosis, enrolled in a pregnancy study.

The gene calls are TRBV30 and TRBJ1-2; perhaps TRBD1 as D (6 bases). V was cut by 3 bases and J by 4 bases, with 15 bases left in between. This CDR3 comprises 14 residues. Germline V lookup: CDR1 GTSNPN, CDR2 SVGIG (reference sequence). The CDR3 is CAWRATGLIYGYTF. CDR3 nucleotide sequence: TGTGCCTGGAGGGCAACAGGGTTAATCTATGGCTACACCTTC.

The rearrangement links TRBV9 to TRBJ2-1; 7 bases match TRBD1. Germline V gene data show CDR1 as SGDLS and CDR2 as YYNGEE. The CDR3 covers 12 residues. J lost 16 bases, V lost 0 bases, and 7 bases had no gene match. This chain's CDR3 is CASSVVGTVSFF. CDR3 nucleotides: TGTGCCAGCAGCGTAGTAGGGACAGTATCCTTCTTC.

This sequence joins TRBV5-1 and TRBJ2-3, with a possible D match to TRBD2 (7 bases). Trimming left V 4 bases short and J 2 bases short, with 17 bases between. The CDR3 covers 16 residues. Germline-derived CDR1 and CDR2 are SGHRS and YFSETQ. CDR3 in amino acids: CASSRLGGGSTDTQYF. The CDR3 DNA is TGCGCCAGCAGCCGCTTGGGAGGGGGGTCCACAGATACGCAGTATTTT.

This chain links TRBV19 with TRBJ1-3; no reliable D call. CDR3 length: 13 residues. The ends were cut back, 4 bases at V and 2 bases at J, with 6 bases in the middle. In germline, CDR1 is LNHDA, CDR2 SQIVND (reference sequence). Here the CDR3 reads CASSTQAGNTIYF. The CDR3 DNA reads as TGTGCCAGTAGTACCCAGGCTGGAAACACCATATATTTT. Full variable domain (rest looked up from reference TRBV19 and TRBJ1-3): DGGITQSPKYLFRKEGQNVTLSCEQNLNHDAMYWYRQDPGQGLRLIYYSQIVNDFQKGDIAEGYSVSREKKESFPLTVTSAQKNPTAFYLCASSTQAGNTIYFGEGSWLTVV.

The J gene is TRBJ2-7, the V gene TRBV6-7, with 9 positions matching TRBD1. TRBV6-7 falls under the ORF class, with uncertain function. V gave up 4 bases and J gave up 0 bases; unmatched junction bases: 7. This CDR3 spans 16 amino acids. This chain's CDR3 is CASSCPRDRASYEQYF. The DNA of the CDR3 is TGTGCCAGCAGTTGCCCACGGGACAGGGCCTCCTACGAGCAGTACTTC.

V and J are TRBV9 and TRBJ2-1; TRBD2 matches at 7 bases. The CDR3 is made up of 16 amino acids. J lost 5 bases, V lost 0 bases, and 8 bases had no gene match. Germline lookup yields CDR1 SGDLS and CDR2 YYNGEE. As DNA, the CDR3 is TGTGCCAGCAGCGTAGCTGTGCGGGAGACTGACAATGAGCAGTTCTTC. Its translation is CASSVAVRETDNEQFF.

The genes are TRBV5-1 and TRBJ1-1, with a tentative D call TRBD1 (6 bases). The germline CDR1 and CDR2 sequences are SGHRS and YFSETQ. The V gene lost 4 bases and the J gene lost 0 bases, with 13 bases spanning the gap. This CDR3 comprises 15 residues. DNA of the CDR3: TGCGCCAGCAGCGCGGTTCAGGGGCTGAACACTGAAGCTTTCTTT. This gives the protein CASSAVQGLNTEAFF.

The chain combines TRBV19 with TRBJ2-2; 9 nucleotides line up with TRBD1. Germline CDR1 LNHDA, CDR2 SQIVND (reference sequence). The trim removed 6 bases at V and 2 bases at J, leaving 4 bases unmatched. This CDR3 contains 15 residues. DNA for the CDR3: TGTGCCAGTAGCACACAGGGGGCTAACACCGGGGAGCTGTTTTTT. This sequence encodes CASSTQGANTGELFF. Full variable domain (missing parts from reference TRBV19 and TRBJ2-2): DGGITQSPKYLFRKEGQNVTLSCEQNLNHDAMYWYRQDPGQGLRLIYYSQIVNDFQKGDIAEGYSVSREKKESFPLTVTSAQKNPTAFYLCASSTQGANTGELFFGEGSRLTVL.

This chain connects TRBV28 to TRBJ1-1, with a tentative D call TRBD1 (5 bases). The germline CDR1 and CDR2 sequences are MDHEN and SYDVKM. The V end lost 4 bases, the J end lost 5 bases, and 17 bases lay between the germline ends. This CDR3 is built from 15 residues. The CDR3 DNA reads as TGTGCCAGCAGTTATTATCAGGGAGGTAGGACTGAAGCTTTCTTT. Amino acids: CASSYYQGGRTEAFF.

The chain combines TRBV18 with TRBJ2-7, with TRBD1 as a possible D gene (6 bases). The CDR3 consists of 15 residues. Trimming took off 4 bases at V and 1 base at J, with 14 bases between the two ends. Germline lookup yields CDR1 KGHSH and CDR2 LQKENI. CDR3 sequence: CASSRPGQPSYEQYF. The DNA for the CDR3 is TGTGCCAGCTCACGCCCCGGACAGCCGTCCTACGAGCAGTACTTC.

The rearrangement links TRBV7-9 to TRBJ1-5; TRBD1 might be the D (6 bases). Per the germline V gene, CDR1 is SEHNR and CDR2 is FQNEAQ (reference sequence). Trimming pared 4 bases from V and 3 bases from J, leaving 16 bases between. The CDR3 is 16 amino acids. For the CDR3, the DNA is TGTGCCAGCAGCTCAGGTGGGGGGGCGGCCAATCAGCCCCAGCATTTT. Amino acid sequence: CASSSGGGAANQPQHF.

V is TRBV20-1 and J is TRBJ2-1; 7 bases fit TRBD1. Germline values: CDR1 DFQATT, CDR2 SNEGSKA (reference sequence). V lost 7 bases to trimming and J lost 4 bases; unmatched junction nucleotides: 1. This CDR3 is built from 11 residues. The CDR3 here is CSGDRYNEQFF. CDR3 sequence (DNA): TGCAGTGGGGACAGATACAATGAGCAGTTCTTC.

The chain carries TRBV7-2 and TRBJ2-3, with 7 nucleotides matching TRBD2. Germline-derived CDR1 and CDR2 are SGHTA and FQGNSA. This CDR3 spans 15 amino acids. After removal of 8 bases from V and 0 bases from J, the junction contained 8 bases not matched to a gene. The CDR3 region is CASARASGSTDTQYF. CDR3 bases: TGTGCCAGCGCTAGGGCTAGCGGAAGCACAGATACGCAGTATTTT. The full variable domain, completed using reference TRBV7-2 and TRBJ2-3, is GAGVSQSPSNKVTEKGKDVELRCDPISGHTALYWYRQSLGQGLEFLIYFQGNSAPDKSGLPSDRFSAERTGGSVSTLTIQRTQQEDSAVYLCASARASGSTDTQYFGPGTRLTVL.

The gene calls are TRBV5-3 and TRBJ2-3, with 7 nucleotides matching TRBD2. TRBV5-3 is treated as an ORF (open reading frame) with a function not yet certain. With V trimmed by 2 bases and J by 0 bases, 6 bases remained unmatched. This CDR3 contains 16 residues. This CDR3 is CARSLGAGESTDTQYF. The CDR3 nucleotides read TGTGCCAGAAGCTTAGGGGCGGGAGAGAGCACAGATACGCAGTATTTT.

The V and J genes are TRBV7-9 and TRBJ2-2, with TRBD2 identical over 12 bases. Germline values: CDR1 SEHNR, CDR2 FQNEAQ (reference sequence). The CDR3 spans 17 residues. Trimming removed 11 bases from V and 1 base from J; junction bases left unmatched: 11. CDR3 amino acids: CAGRTSGRRKNTGELFF. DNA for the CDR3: TGTGCCGGCCGTACTAGCGGGAGGAGAAAGAACACCGGGGAGCTGTTTTTT.

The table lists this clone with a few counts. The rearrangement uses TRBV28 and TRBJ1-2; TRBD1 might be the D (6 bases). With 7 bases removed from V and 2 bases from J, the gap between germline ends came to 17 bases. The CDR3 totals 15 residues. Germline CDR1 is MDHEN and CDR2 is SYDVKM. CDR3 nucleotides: TGTGCCAGCACCCTGCCACAGGGTAGGAACTATGGCTACACCTTC. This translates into CASTLPQGRNYGYTF.

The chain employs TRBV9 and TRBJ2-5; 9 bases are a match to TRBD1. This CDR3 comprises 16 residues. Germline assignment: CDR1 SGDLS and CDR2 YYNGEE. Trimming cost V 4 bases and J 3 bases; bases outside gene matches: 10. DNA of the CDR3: TGTGCCAGCAGCTCTACCGGGACAGGGAATAAAGAGACCCAGTACTTC. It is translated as CASSSTGTGNKETQYF. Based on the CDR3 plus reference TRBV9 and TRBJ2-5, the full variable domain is DSGVTQTPKHLITATGQRVTLRCSPRSGDLSVYWYQQSLDQGLQFLIQYYNGEERAKGNILERFSAQQFPDLHSELNLSSLELGDSALYFCASSSTGTGNKETQYFGPGTRLLVL.

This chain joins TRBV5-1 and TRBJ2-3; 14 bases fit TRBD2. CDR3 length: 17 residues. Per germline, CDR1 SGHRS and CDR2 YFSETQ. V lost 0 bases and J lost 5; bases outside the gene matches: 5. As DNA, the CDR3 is TGCGCCAGCAGCTTGGGGGGGGGACTAGCGGGAGAAGATACGCAGTATTTT. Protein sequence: CASSLGGGLAGEDTQYF. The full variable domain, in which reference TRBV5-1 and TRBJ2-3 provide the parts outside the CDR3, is KAGVTQTPRYLIKTRGQQVTLSCSPISGHRSVSWYQQTPGQGLQFLFEYFSETQRNKGNFPGRFSGRQFSNSRSEMNVSTLELGDSALYLCASSLGGGLAGEDTQYFGPGTRLTVL.

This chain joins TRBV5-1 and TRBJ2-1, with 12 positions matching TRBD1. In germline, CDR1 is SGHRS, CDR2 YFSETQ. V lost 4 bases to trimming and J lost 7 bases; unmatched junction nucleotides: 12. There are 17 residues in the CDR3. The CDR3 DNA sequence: TGCGCCAGCAGCATCGGGACAGGGGGCACAGTATCGAATGAGCAGTTCTTC. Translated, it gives CASSIGTGGTVSNEQFF.

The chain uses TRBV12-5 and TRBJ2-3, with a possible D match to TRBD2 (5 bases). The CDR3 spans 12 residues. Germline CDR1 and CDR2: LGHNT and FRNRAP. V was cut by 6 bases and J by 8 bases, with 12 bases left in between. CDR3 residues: CASGLSGTTQYF. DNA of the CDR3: TGTGCTAGTGGCCTCAGCGGTACTACGCAGTATTTT.

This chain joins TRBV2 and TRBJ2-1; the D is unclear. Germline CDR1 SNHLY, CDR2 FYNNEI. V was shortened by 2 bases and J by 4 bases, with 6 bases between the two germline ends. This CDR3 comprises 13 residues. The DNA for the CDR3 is TGTGCCAGCAGTGAAAGAGAATACAATGAGCAGTTCTTC. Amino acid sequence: CASSEREYNEQFF.